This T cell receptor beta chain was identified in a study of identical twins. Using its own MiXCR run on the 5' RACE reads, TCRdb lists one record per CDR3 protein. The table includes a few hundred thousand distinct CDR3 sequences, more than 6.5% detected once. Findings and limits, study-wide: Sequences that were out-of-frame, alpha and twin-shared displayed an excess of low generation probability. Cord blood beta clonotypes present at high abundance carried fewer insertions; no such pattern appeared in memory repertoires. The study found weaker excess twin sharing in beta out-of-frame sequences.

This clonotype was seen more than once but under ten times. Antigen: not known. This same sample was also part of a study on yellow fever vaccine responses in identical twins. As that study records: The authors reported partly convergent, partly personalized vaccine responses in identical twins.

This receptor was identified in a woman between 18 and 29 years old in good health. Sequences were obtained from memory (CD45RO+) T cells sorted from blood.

CDR3 nucleotides: TGCAGTGCCCGACTAGAGGGAAGCGGGGTCACCGGGGAGCTGTTTTTT. The encoded protein is CSARLEGSGVTGELFF. J is TRBJ2-2 and V is TRBV20-1; 7 bases match TRBD2. Germline CDR1 is DFQATT and CDR2 is SNEGSKA (reference sequence). This CDR3 is built from 16 residues. V shed 6 bases and J 4 bases; nucleotides not matched to a gene: 14.